This TCR beta chain was recovered during a study of spatial heterogeneity in lung cancer. The overall study: There were, on average, more than nine raw-read appearances for each unique TCR and UMI combination.

Germline CDR1 reads SQVTM; CDR2 reads ANQGSEA. This CDR3 has 13 amino acids. Trimming removed 3 bases from V and 7 bases from J, with 13 bases in between. Time point specified: sample taken at primary tumor resection. The cohort: around 79 early-stage, untreated non-small cell lung cancer patients. Unsorted whole RNA of tumor, nontumor lung or frozen PBMC was sequenced. This clonotype is medium-sized. Every molecule of TCR cDNA had its own unique molecular identifier. In TCRdb, the 5' RACE reads were re-called with MiXCR into one record per CDR3 protein. The profile covers 30,000 to 45,000 distinct CDR3 sequences, with 3% to 3.5% appearing a single time and under 40% taken by the ten largest.

This clonotype was obtained from a male donor with early-stage non-small cell lung cancer. V usage is TRBV29-1 and J usage is TRBJ2-1; TRBD1 or TRBD2 may be the D gene (5 bases each). This sample comprised normal lung tissue next to the tumor, obtained at surgery. This CDR3 reads CSVDQGGLNEQFF. As DNA, the CDR3 is TGCAGCGTTGATCAGGGCGGGCTAAATGAGCAGTTCTTC.